A selection of T cell receptor beta chains follows, all from one sample in a study of T-cell reconstitution after alpha-beta-depleted transplantation in children. TCRdb re-derived calls from the PCR reads in MiXCR, one entry per CDR3 protein. The table includes approximately 250,000 distinct CDR3 sequences, about 23% detected once. Material: PBMCs, obtained before TCRalphabeta/CD19-depleted stem cell transplant. The receptors were sampled from a girl aged 2-15 years with Fanconi anemia, due to receive a stem cell transplant. Both conserved end residues are part of each CDR3.

j_call: TRBJ2-7
v_call: TRBV20-1
cdr3_aa: CSARVEVFYEQYF

j_call: TRBJ1-6
v_call: TRBV6-5
cdr3_aa: CASRGPGGSPLHF

j_call: TRBJ1-5
v_call: TRBV7-9
cdr3_aa: CASSLVSEKPQHF

j_call: TRBJ2-1
v_call: TRBV20-1
cdr3_aa: CSPILARTEYNEQFF

j_call: TRBJ1-2
v_call: TRBV12-3/TRBV12-4
cdr3_aa: CASSFGESNGYTF

j_call: TRBJ2-4
v_call: TRBV20-1
cdr3_aa: CSAYSGRDIQYF

j_call: TRBJ1-2
v_call: TRBV20-1
cdr3_aa: CSAEGHYGYTF

j_call: TRBJ2-1
v_call: TRBV5-1
cdr3_aa: CASSRRDHTYNEQFF

j_call: TRBJ2-5
v_call: TRBV2
cdr3_aa: CASSTVQETQYF

j_call: TRBJ2-3
v_call: TRBV7-2
cdr3_aa: CASSLDMGLMQYF

j_call: TRBJ2-7
v_call: TRBV28
cdr3_aa: CASTTLARQSEQYF

j_call: TRBJ2-7
v_call: TRBV20-1
cdr3_aa: CSARSPGSGGAGEQYF

j_call: TRBJ2-1
v_call: TRBV5-6
cdr3_aa: CASSLAGLPYNEQFF

j_call: TRBJ2-7
v_call: TRBV29-1
cdr3_aa: CSVGTGVPYEQYF

j_call: TRBJ2-2
v_call: TRBV2
cdr3_aa: CASSETMGLVGTGELFF

j_call: TRBJ2-1
v_call: TRBV10-3
cdr3_aa: CAITLERDTYNEQFF

j_call: TRBJ2-1
v_call: TRBV10-3
cdr3_aa: CAITPILGGNEQFF

j_call: TRBJ1-2
v_call: TRBV20-1
cdr3_aa: CSARDKDRLKGGYTF

j_call: TRBJ2-5
v_call: TRBV25-1
cdr3_aa: CASSELRELETQYF

j_call: TRBJ2-1
v_call: TRBV11-2
cdr3_aa: CASSFQGKGGFGYNEQFF

j_call: TRBJ2-1
v_call: TRBV29-1
cdr3_aa: CSVDRSRGYNEQFF

j_call: TRBJ2-7
v_call: TRBV7-6
cdr3_aa: CASSTLATPSSYEQYF

j_call: TRBJ2-1
v_call: TRBV11-2
cdr3_aa: CASSQMTGLAGGRNEQFF

j_call: TRBJ2-2
v_call: TRBV28
cdr3_aa: CASRGGLFGELFF

j_call: TRBJ2-7
v_call: TRBV27
cdr3_aa: CASSLGTGRFAEQYF

j_call: TRBJ2-3
v_call: TRBV7-2
cdr3_aa: CASSLSTGTDTQYF

j_call: TRBJ2-7
v_call: TRBV5-1
cdr3_aa: CASSFGDYEQYF

j_call: TRBJ1-5
v_call: TRBV29-1
cdr3_aa: CSVGRDSNQPQHF

j_call: TRBJ2-1
v_call: TRBV14
cdr3_aa: CASSPRGSFYNEQFF

j_call: TRBJ1-2
v_call: TRBV20-1
cdr3_aa: CSVFANYGYTF

j_call: TRBJ2-3
v_call: TRBV29-1
cdr3_aa: CSVDIHLGTDTQYF

j_call: TRBJ2-6
v_call: TRBV7-9
cdr3_aa: CASSLGESSGANVLTF

j_call: TRBJ1-5
v_call: TRBV20-1
cdr3_aa: CSARGTYQPQHF

j_call: TRBJ2-5
v_call: TRBV12-3/TRBV12-4
cdr3_aa: CASTPAGRGGETQYF

j_call: TRBJ2-7
v_call: TRBV29-1
cdr3_aa: CSVEDPPSYEQYF

j_call: TRBJ1-1
v_call: TRBV28
cdr3_aa: CASGSDRWGTEAFF

j_call: TRBJ2-3
v_call: TRBV29-1
cdr3_aa: CSVEVGAVPDTQYF

j_call: TRBJ2-7
v_call: TRBV10-3
cdr3_aa: CAISEGRLLVGPYEQYF

j_call: TRBJ2-7
v_call: TRBV20-1
cdr3_aa: CSARSGTGGYEQYF

j_call: TRBJ2-7
v_call: TRBV28
cdr3_aa: CASSSRRSGYEQYF

j_call: TRBJ2-5
v_call: TRBV5-1
cdr3_aa: CASSFSGGAMMETQYF

j_call: TRBJ1-2
v_call: TRBV20-1
cdr3_aa: CSARRGTDYGYTF

j_call: TRBJ2-2
v_call: TRBV4-1
cdr3_aa: CASIGYDTGELFF

j_call: TRBJ2-1
v_call: TRBV20-1
cdr3_aa: CSATIGGIDNEQFF

j_call: TRBJ2-6
v_call: TRBV5-6
cdr3_aa: CASSLRATGANVLTF